Shown below are 12 T cell receptor beta chains from a single sample sequenced in a study of cytomegalovirus exposure and HLA in healthy donors. Primers for the PCR totalled 60 Vbeta and 13 Jbeta. Here immunoSEQ multiplex PCR was the method, and the copy in TCRdb shows in-frame clones only, minus some. The table shows approximately 120,000 clones, with roughly 80% occurring only once. The sample was PBMCs. The source of these receptors is a man aged 25-45 years in good health and CMV-seronegative.

J is TRBJ2-4 and V is TRBV5-1, with D perhaps TRBD2 (6 bases). The CDR3 consists of 17 residues. The ends were cut back, 0 bases at V and 5 bases at J, with 18 bases in the middle. Germline CDR1 is SGHRS and CDR2 is YFSETQ. In DNA form, the CDR3 reads TGCGCCAGCAGCTTGGTAGGGGCGGGGAGCCCCCAAAACATTCAGTACTTC. This translates into CASSLVGAGSPQNIQYF.

V gene TRBV5-4 combines with J gene TRBJ1-1; 7 bases agree with TRBD1. The V gene end was trimmed by 5 bases and the J gene end by 6 bases; junction bases not matched to a gene: 7. The germline gives CDR1 SGHNT, CDR2 YYREEE (reference sequence). The CDR3 is 13 amino acids. This CDR3 is CASRLQGDPEAFF. For the CDR3, the DNA is TGTGCCAGCAGACTTCAGGGGGACCCTGAAGCTTTCTTT.

V usage is TRBV5-6 and J usage is TRBJ2-6, with D unclear. Trimming took off 0 bases at V and 0 bases at J, with 7 bases between the two ends. The germline V gene encodes CDR1 SGHDT and CDR2 YYEEEE. The CDR3 loop spans 16 amino acids. The CDR3 reads CASSLVSRSGANVLTF. CDR3 in DNA: TGTGCCAGCAGCTTGGTAAGCCGCTCTGGGGCCAACGTCCTGACTTTC.

This chain joins TRBV28 and TRBJ1-1, with D uncertain. The CDR3 loop spans 14 amino acids. Trimming left V 10 bases short and J 0 bases short, with 15 bases between. Germline CDR1 reads MDHEN; CDR2 reads SYDVKM. CDR3 DNA sequence: TGTGCCACCCTAACCCGAAAGATGAACACTGAAGCTTTCTTT. This codes for CATLTRKMNTEAFF.

The chain uses TRBV7-9 and TRBJ1-4; no reliable D call. The germline V gene encodes CDR1 SEHNR and CDR2 FQNEAQ (reference sequence). This CDR3 has 11 residues. Trimming pared 4 bases from V and 8 bases from J, leaving 5 bases between. CDR3 sequence: CASSSGEKLFF. The CDR3 DNA follows: TGTGCCAGCAGCTCCGGGGAAAAACTGTTTTTT.

The chain employs TRBV6-6 and TRBJ1-2; 7 bases match TRBD1. J lost 2 bases, V lost 7 bases, and 7 bases had no gene match. This CDR3 is 14 amino acids long. Germline V lookup: CDR1 MNHNY, CDR2 SVGAGI (reference sequence). This chain's CDR3 is CASMSPGGNYGYTF. DNA of the CDR3: TGTGCCAGCATGTCACCAGGGGGGAACTATGGCTACACCTTC.

The chain carries TRBV28 and TRBJ2-3; 8 bases fit TRBD2. The V and J ends lost 4 bases and 5 bases, in that order; junction bases with no gene match: 11. Germline CDR1 and CDR2: MDHEN and SYDVKM. This CDR3 spans 16 amino acids. The CDR3, as DNA: TGTGCCAGCAGTTCCCCCCTCGGGGGGGGTCTAGATACGCAGTATTTT. Translated, it gives CASSSPLGGGLDTQYF.

The chain is built from TRBV7-7 and TRBJ2-5, with 14 bases matching TRBD2. V shed 1 base, J shed 4 bases, and the junction held 2 bases outside the gene matches. Germline lookup yields CDR1 SSHAT and CDR2 FNYEAQ (reference sequence). This CDR3 contains 16 residues. As DNA, the CDR3 is TGTGCCAGCAGCTTAGTTGGGACTAGCGGGGGAGAGACCCAGTACTTC. Protein sequence: CASSLVGTSGGETQYF.

This clone occurred a few times. The J gene is TRBJ1-1, the V gene TRBV28, with D possibly being TRBD1 (5 bases). The CDR3 is 13 amino acids. Deletions cut 3 bases from V and 7 bases from J, with 12 bases between. Germline CDR1 and CDR2: MDHEN and SYDVKM. This CDR3 is CASSFFFQGEAFF. The CDR3 bases are TGTGCCAGCAGTTTTTTCTTCCAGGGTGAAGCTTTCTTT.

The chain has TRBV28 and TRBJ1-4; TRBD1 matches at 7 bases. CDR1 and CDR2 from the germline V gene are MDHEN and SYDVKM. The CDR3 has 14 amino acids. Unmatched junction bases numbered 5, after V lost 5 bases and J lost 5 bases. CDR3 in amino acids: CASSQTGLNEKLFF. For the CDR3, the DNA is TGTGCCAGCAGTCAGACAGGGCTGAATGAAAAACTGTTTTTT. Full variable domain (missing parts from reference TRBV28 and TRBJ1-4): DVKVTQSSRYLVKRTGEKVFLECVQDMDHENMFWYRQDPGLGLRLIYFSYDVKMKEKGDIPEGYSVSREKKERFSLILESASTNQTSMYLCASSQTGLNEKLFFGSGTQLSVL.

J is TRBJ2-7 and V is TRBV5-4; TRBD1 matches at 10 bases. This CDR3 is 15 amino acids long. V lost 0 bases, J lost 5 bases, and 5 bases stayed unmatched. The germline CDR1 and CDR2 sequences are SGHNT and YYREEE (reference sequence). The CDR3 loop reads CASSLEGQGHHEQYF. CDR3 bases: TGTGCCAGCAGCTTGGAGGGACAGGGGCACCACGAGCAGTACTTC. Combining the CDR3 with reference TRBV5-4 and TRBJ2-7 gives the whole variable domain ETGVTQSPTHLIKTRGQQVTLRCSSQSGHNTVSWYQQALGQGPQFIFQYYREEENGRGNFPPRFSGLQFPNYSSELNVNALELDDSALYLCASSLEGQGHHEQYFGPGTRLTVT.

The V gene is TRBV10-3, the J gene TRBJ2-1, with 10 bases matching TRBD1. V lost 7 bases to trimming and J lost 2 bases; unmatched junction nucleotides: 5. The germline CDR1 and CDR2 sequences are ENHRY and SYGVKD. The CDR3 runs to 15 residues. CDR3 protein: CAINSGQGPYNEQFF. Written as DNA, the CDR3 is TGTGCCATCAATTCGGGACAGGGGCCCTACAATGAGCAGTTCTTC.